These 14 T cell receptor beta chains originate from one sample sequenced in a study of blood T cell repertoires in COVID-19. Sequencing used immunoSEQ multiplex PCR; TCRdb keeps in-frame clones, though not all of them. The sample shows approximately 330,000 clones, approximately 90% of them seen only once. Sequenced material: peripheral blood. Receptors were obtained from a man aged 25-40 years with COVID-19, enrolled during active disease.

This chain links TRBV30 with TRBJ2-7; weak D call: TRBD1 (5 bases). Germline loops: CDR1 GTSNPN, CDR2 SVGIG (reference sequence). The ends were cut back, 1 base at V and 3 bases at J, with 7 bases in the middle. The CDR3 consists of 12 residues. The CDR3 sequence: CAWSGGGYEQYF. The CDR3 nucleotides are TGTGCCTGGAGTGGGGGCGGCTACGAGCAGTACTTC.

A word on this clone: This sample also contains other DNA sequences that code for the same CDR3. The gene calls are TRBV7-9 and TRBJ1-2; 7 bases match TRBD1. CDR1 SEHNR and CDR2 FQNEAQ come from the germline V gene (reference sequence). CDR3 length equals 13 residues. V was pared by 5 bases and J by 4 bases, with 4 bases of the junction left unmatched. The CDR3 bases are TGTGCCAGCAGCCCAGGACAGGCCTATGGCTACACCTTC. Its protein product is CASSPGQAYGYTF.

This rearrangement joins TRBV7-2 to TRBJ2-6, with D possibly being TRBD2 (5 bases). CDR1 is SGHTA and CDR2 is FQGNSA in the germline V gene. This CDR3 is built from 15 residues. V was pared by 5 bases and J by 1 base, with 9 bases between. CDR3 amino acids: CASSPRLSGANVLTF. The CDR3 coding sequence is TGTGCCAGCAGCCCCCGACTATCTGGGGCCAACGTCCTGACTTTC.

The gene calls are TRBV5-4 and TRBJ1-1; TRBD1 matches 7 bases. The germline CDR1 and CDR2 sequences are SGHNT and YYREEE (reference sequence). The CDR3 covers 15 residues. V shed 4 bases, J shed 1 base, and the junction held 7 bases outside the gene matches. The CDR3 spells CASSGSTGRNTEAFF. The CDR3 coding sequence is TGTGCCAGCAGCGGATCGACAGGGAGGAACACTGAAGCTTTCTTT.

Remarks on this clone: Other DNA sequences in the sample encode the same CDR3. The gene calls are TRBV28 and TRBJ2-3, with D possibly matching TRBD2 (5 bases). Trimming took 4 bases from V and 0 from J, leaving 8 bases between them. The CDR3 length is 14 residues. Germline V gene sequence: CDR1 MDHEN, CDR2 SYDVKM. The CDR3 reads CASSSSGSTDTQYF. CDR3 in DNA: TGTGCCAGCAGTTCCAGCGGAAGCACAGATACGCAGTATTTT.

The V gene is TRBV6-5, the J gene TRBJ1-6, with D tentatively TRBD1 (5 bases). CDR3 length: 13 residues. CDR1 is MNHEY and CDR2 is SVGAGI in the germline V gene. Trimming took 6 bases from V and 7 from J, leaving 10 bases between them. The CDR3 sequence: CASSVRGNSPLHF. The DNA for the CDR3 is TGTGCCAGCAGCGTAAGGGGAAATTCACCCCTCCACTTT.

The CDR3 spells CASSSPHEVEADTQYF. CDR3 nucleotide sequence: TGTGCCAGCAGTTCCCCCCACGAGGTGGAAGCAGATACGCAGTATTTT. The rearrangement uses TRBV6-2 or TRBV6-3 and TRBJ2-3; D is uncertain. CDR1 is MNHEY and CDR2 is SVGEGT in the germline V gene. V was cut by 4 bases and J by 4 bases, with 18 bases left in between. The CDR3 loop spans 16 amino acids.

The rearrangement joins TRBV7-2 to TRBJ2-7; D is perhaps TRBD2 (5 bases). V was pared by 1 base and J by 1 base, with 11 bases between. The CDR3 spans 15 residues. CDR1 is SGHTA and CDR2 is FQGNSA in the germline V gene. The CDR3 sequence: CASSLGRVFSYEQYF. The CDR3 nucleotides are TGTGCCAGCAGCTTAGGGCGGGTCTTTTCCTACGAGCAGTACTTC.

The chain carries TRBV30 and TRBJ1-5, with 7 positions matching TRBD1. The J segment lost 5 bases and the V segment lost 2 bases, leaving 6 bases of the junction unmatched. The germline gives CDR1 GTSNPN, CDR2 SVGIG (reference sequence). The CDR3 extends over 14 amino acids. The chain's CDR3 is CAWSSQGRHQPQHF. CDR3 DNA: TGTGCCTGGAGTTCACAGGGGAGGCATCAGCCCCAGCATTTT.

The rearrangement links TRBV7-2 to TRBJ1-5; TRBD1 might be the D (6 bases). V was clipped by 0 bases and J by 4 bases, with 13 bases between them. Per germline, CDR1 SGHTA and CDR2 FQGNSA. The CDR3 has 16 residues. In DNA form, the CDR3 reads TGTGCCAGCAGCTTAGCGCCCGGGCAGGGGAATCAGCCCCAGCATTTT. Translation gives CASSLAPGQGNQPQHF.

J is TRBJ2-1 and V is TRBV3-1 (or the pseudogene TRBV3-2); 10 bases match TRBD1. V lost 6 bases, J lost 6 bases, and 2 bases stayed unmatched. This CDR3 has 13 residues. CDR1 is LGHDT and CDR2 is YNNKEL in the germline V gene (reference sequence). The CDR3 DNA sequence: TGTGCCAGCAGGAGGACAGGGGGCAATGAGCAGTTCTTC. Amino acids: CASRRTGGNEQFF.

The chain carries TRBV30 and TRBJ1-1; D is ambiguous. This CDR3 contains 11 residues. The V end lost 7 bases, the J end lost 2 bases, and 8 bases lay between the germline ends. CDR1 and CDR2 from the germline V gene are GTSNPN and SVGIG (reference sequence). The CDR3 nucleotides read TGTGCCTTACAGCACAACACTGAAGCTTTCTTT. This encodes CALQHNTEAFF.

The chain carries TRBV27 and TRBJ2-7; 11 bases line up with TRBD2. Unmatched junction bases numbered 5, after V lost 4 bases and J lost 3 bases. Germline CDR1 MNHEY, CDR2 SMNVEV (reference sequence). The CDR3 length is 15 residues. The CDR3 DNA is TGTGCCAGCAGTTCAGGACTAGCGGGTCGCTACGAGCAGTACTTC. It is translated as CASSSGLAGRYEQYF.

The CDR3 region is CASSFGTSGGYEQYF. DNA for the CDR3: TGTGCCAGCAGCTTCGGGACTAGCGGGGGTTACGAGCAGTACTTC. The V call is TRBV7-2, the J call TRBJ2-7; 14 bases line up with TRBD2. The CDR3 loop spans 15 amino acids. The J segment lost 4 bases and the V segment lost 3 bases, leaving 2 bases of the junction unmatched. From germline, CDR1 is SGHTA and CDR2 FQGNSA. Full variable domain (remainder filled in from reference TRBV7-2 and TRBJ2-7): GAGVSQSPSNKVTEKGKDVELRCDPISGHTALYWYRQSLGQGLEFLIYFQGNSAPDKSGLPSDRFSAERTGGSVSTLTIQRTQQEDSAVYLCASSFGTSGGYEQYFGPGTRLTVT.